This T cell receptor beta chain was recorded in a study of T cells in Graves' hyperthyroidism and ophthalmopathy (dated 2019 in TCRdb). Regarding the complete study: Peripheral blood was sampled at the time of initial diagnosis, prior to any treatment. The paper describes TCR Vbeta CDR3 sequencing of 135 peripheral blood samples, made up of roughly 45 ophthalmopathy patients, 70 to 75 hyperthyroidism patients and some 17 progressor patients. Once sampling was done, hyperthyroidism patients were given methimazole at a starting dose of 30 mg daily, whereas ophthalmopathy patients were given high-dose intravenous methylprednisolone. For training and testing, the roughly 93 patients in the discovery cohort were randomly divided in a 7:3 ratio. Thyroid tissue and blood T-cell repertoires from six Graves' hyperthyroidism patients were also compared in the study. To identify distinguishing TCR V-J signatures, a discovery cohort of some 100 patients was used, comprising approximately 40 with Graves' ophthalmopathy and some 60 with stable Graves' hyperthyroidism. An independent validation cohort of 18 to 20 hyperthyroidism patients and roughly 16 patients who later progressed to ophthalmopathy tested prospective prediction of ophthalmopathy.

In the ophthalmopathy patients, disease was moderately to severely active, with a Clinical Activity Score of 3 or more, a NOSPECS grade of 4 or more, and a duration of less than 3 months. Exclusion was applied to patients with uncontrolled infections, other autoimmune diseases, pregnancy or lactation. Diagnoses were based on clinical symptoms, serum thyroxine and TRAb, thyroid ultrasound and orbital computed tomography. PBMCs were isolated from about 9 ml of fresh peripheral blood by Ficoll-Paque density gradient centrifugation. Total RNA was extracted using Trizol reagent, and RNA quality was assessed on an Agilent 2100 Bioanalyzer. This clonotype showed up many times. Which antigen it targets is not known. The record has no base qualities; no much larger clone is one base away. The germline V gene gives CDR1 as MNHNS and CDR2 as SASEGT. Including the terminal cysteine and phenylalanine, the CDR3 comprises 15 residues. The entry retains the CDR3 DNA only, 45 bases that are in frame from base 1. The germline V and J ends show losses of 4 bases and 2 bases respectively, and no gene match explains 7 bases of the junction.

Amplification of TCR beta CDR3 regions was carried out from RNA transcripts. The first round of RT-PCR for the TCR CDR3 was performed with the HTBI primer set and the Qiagen OneStep RT-PCR kit. Libraries were constructed in a second round of multiplex PCR, after which size selection and purification were carried out. The libraries were sequenced on an Illumina HiSeq2000 using paired-end 100 bp reads. Concerning the study's data processing: SOAPnuke was used to process the raw data, with reads discarded if the reads contained adapters or uncalled bases, had a mean Phred below 15, or lacked an exact constant-primer or identifier match. High-quality paired reads were merged using COPE v1.2.5, and each unique nucleotide sequence was defined as a clonotype. MiTCR v1.1 was used to align the clonotypes against IMGT TRBV, TRBD and TRBJ reference segments. Only V-J combinations with frequency above 0.0001, covering about 99% of repertoires, were analysed. The TCS score was defined as the ratio of F50 (clonal expansion) to E x V (chaos), calculated using BLOSUM62-based TCRdist between CDR3 peptides within each V-J. Welch's t-statistics and random forest reduced several hundred V-J features to some 14, which were used in a naive Bayes classifier (R e1071). The Morisita-Horn index was used to measure how similar the thyroid and blood repertoires were. Starting from the raw public reads, TCRdb applied fastp trimming at Q25, assembled clones with MiXCR and retained in-frame beta chains. Each entry is one CDR3 protein sequence, shown with its most common DNA and genes. The V and J calls and clone size come from TCRdb's table, not from the authors' own analysis. Recorded for this sample are fewer than 750,000 distinct CDR3 sequences; under 15% of them occurred a single time. 3.5% to 4.5% of the sample is in the top ten clones.

Results and caveats for the whole study, not just this receptor: Sample size was not statistically predetermined, and investigators were not blinded to group allocation. In validation, the model predicted progression to ophthalmopathy a median of approximately 6.6 months before onset, with around 70% sensitivity and 72.22% specificity. Most expanded thyroid clonotypes (frequency above 0.001) were also found in blood, which suggests that blood repertoires may mirror thyroid immune responses. A 13 V-J signature model separated ophthalmopathy from stable hyperthyroidism, with roughly 88% sensitivity and roughly 82% specificity in cross-validation and 80%/75% in testing.

The receptor's source is a woman aged 40 to 49 with Graves' ophthalmopathy. Sequencing was done on a sample of blood. Here the chain combines TRBV6-1 and TRBJ2-5; the junction holds 7 bases that match TRBD2. The encoded CDR3 is CASSGQRDLQETQYF. The DNA sequence reads TGTGCCAGCAGTGGACAGCGGGACCTACAAGAGACCCAGTACTTC.